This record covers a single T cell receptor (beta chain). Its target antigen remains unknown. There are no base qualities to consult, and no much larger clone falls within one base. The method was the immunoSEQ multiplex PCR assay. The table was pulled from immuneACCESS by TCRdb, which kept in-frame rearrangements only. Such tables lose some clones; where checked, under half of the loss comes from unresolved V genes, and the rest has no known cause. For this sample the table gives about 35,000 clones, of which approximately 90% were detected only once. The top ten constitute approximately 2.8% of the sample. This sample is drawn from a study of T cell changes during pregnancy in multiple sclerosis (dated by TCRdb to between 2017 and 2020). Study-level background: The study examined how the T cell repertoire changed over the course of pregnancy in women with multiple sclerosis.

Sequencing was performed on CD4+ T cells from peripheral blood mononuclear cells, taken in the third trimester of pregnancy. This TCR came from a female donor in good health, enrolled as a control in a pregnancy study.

The DNA sequence follows: TGTGCCAGCAGTGACCGGGACAGGGAAAGGAGGAACACTGAAGCTTTCTTT. Protein translation: CASSDRDRERRNTEAFF. The rearrangement joined TRBV27 to TRBJ1-1, with TRBD1 matching 9 junction bases. In the germline V gene (reference sequence), CDR1 corresponds to MNHEY and CDR2 to SMNVEV. From the cysteine through the phenylalanine, the CDR3 covers 17 amino acids. This entry keeps only the CDR3 DNA: 51 bases, framed from base 1. At the junction V is shortened by 5 bases and J by 1 base; bases outside the gene matches: 11.